A selection of T cell receptor beta chains follows, all from one sample in a study of OX40 agonist ivuxolimab in advanced cancers. The assay was immunoSEQ multiplex PCR, and TCRdb's table has in-frame clones only and misses some. This sample yields tens of thousands of clones, of which over 70% are seen a single time; approximately 9.5% belongs to the top ten. Source: CD4+ or CD8+ T cells sorted from blood, taken in a trial of the OX40 agonist ivuxolimab. The source of these receptors is an adult with an advanced solid tumor such as melanoma, head and neck, liver or kidney cancer. The conserved cysteine and the conserved F or W are not part of the CDR3 here. A D gene is named only where the DNA matches it firmly.

>TRBV7-8|-|TRBJ1-4
AVIPGRQISNEKLF
>TRBV16|-|TRBJ2-1
ASSQTGQMVRYEQF
>TRBV11-2|TRBD1|TRBJ2-5
ASSLGGGAWETQY
>TRBV5-1|TRBD1|TRBJ2-7
ASSNRDRAHEQY
>TRBV19|-|TRBJ2-7
ASSSYAGQSSYEQY
>TRBV29-1|TRBD2|TRBJ2-3
SVDAGTSVDTQY
>TRBV4-2|-|TRBJ2-1
ASTTTGQYNEQF
>TRBV7-9|TRBD1|TRBJ1-1
ASSPQGAYTEAF
>TRBV11-2|-|TRBJ2-1
ASSLGLKGNYNEQF
>TRBV5-1|TRBD2|TRBJ2-1
ASSLASAGGYNEQF
>TRBV2|TRBD2|TRBJ2-3
ASSGLAGLTGTDTQY
>TRBV19|TRBD1|TRBJ2-7
ASSPGQREQY
>TRBV4-2|TRBD2|TRBJ2-1
ASSPAVAGGFNNEQF
>TRBV9|TRBD2|TRBJ2-1
ASSLGVGTSGSSAYNEQF
>TRBV19|-|TRBJ1-1
ASNPRGEGMNTEAF
>TRBV19|-|TRBJ2-1
ASSIGDHNEQF
>TRBV9|-|TRBJ2-3
ASSGEGFSGTDTQY
>TRBV18|-|TRBJ2-1
ASSPAGADEQF
>TRBV14|TRBD2|TRBJ2-1
ASSQYLLAGRYNEQF
>TRBV5-8|-|TRBJ2-7
ASSLASRGGSYEQY
>TRBV9|-|TRBJ2-2
ASSSHPAGTGELF
>TRBV6-5|TRBD1|TRBJ2-6
ASRGQHSGANVLT
>TRBV11-2|TRBD1|TRBJ1-2
ASSSLHRGKTYGYT
>TRBV2|TRBD1|TRBJ2-1
ASRGGQGSGGEISYNEQF
>TRBV28|-|TRBJ1-1
ASTIQGPTEAF